This TCR beta chain was sequenced in a study of T cell changes during pregnancy in multiple sclerosis. CDR3 length: 17 amino acids. J was trimmed by 3 bases and V by 7 bases; bases with no gene match: 16. In germline, CDR1 is SGHVS, CDR2 FQNEAQ. Some clones are missing from TCRdb's copy, which holds only in-frame ones; the method was immunoSEQ multiplex PCR. The data show under 15,000 clones, with more than 85% seen just once and roughly 14% held by the top ten. The gene calls are TRBV7-8 and TRBJ2-3; TRBD2 agrees at 7 bases. This clonotype was sampled from a female donor in good health, enrolled as a control in a pregnancy study. Material: CD8+ T cells from peripheral blood mononuclear cells, obtained in the second trimester of pregnancy. CDR3 protein: CASTRSGTGGVTDTQYF. CDR3 in DNA: TGTGCCAGCACCCGCAGCGGGACGGGAGGTGTGACAGATACGCAGTATTTT.